The 16 T cell receptor beta chains below come from one sample, sequenced in a study of T-cell memory formation after mild COVID-19. TCRdb re-analysed the 5' RACE reads in MiXCR, keeping a single row per CDR3 protein. The sample contains hundreds of thousands of distinct CDR3 sequences, approximately 24% of which appear only once. Sample: PBMCs or a T cell subset sorted from them (not recorded which). The source is an adult woman who had mild COVID-19 (a few samples of this study predate the infection). Cell type and time point are not known.

V is TRBV7-8 and J is TRBJ2-3; 8 bases match TRBD2. CDR1 and CDR2 (germline): SGHVS, FQNEAQ. Trimming took 1 base from V and 0 from J; bases not matched to a gene: 6. This CDR3 contains 17 residues. CDR3 region: CASSLELAGSSTDTQYF. CDR3 nucleotides: TGTGCCAGCAGCTTAGAGCTAGCGGGTTCTAGCACAGATACGCAGTATTTT.

This chain joins TRBV4-1 and TRBJ2-3; D is tentatively TRBD1 or TRBD2 (5 bases each). This CDR3 comprises 16 residues. V gave up 0 bases and J gave up 1 base, with 11 bases separating them. Per the germline V gene, CDR1 is MGHRA and CDR2 is YSYEKL. CDR3 sequence: CASSQEGVGGTDTQYF. In nucleotides, the CDR3 is TGCGCCAGCAGCCAAGAGGGGGTAGGGGGCACAGATACGCAGTATTTT.

This clonotype was found a few times. The rearrangement links TRBV6-4 to TRBJ2-1, with a weak D call TRBD2 (5 bases). V shed 6 bases and J shed 10 bases, with 16 bases lying between them. The CDR3 sequence is 13 residues long. Per the germline V gene, CDR1 is MRHNA and CDR2 is SNTAGT. The CDR3 protein is CASSNGDSREQFF. Written as DNA, the CDR3 is TGTGCCAGCAGCAACGGGGATAGCAGGGAGCAGTTCTTC.

The chain combines TRBV12-3 or TRBV12-4 with TRBJ1-2, with 7 nucleotides matching TRBD1. The CDR3 is 13 residues long. J gave up 6 bases and V 3 bases, and 4 bases lay outside the gene matches. DNA of the CDR3: TGTGCCAGCAGTTTGCGTCAGGGGGATGGCTACACCTTC. Amino acids: CASSLRQGDGYTF.

This clonotype was observed a few times. The chain is built from TRBV12-3 or TRBV12-4 and TRBJ1-5; D may be TRBD1 (6 bases). V was pared by 5 bases and J by 0 bases, with 14 bases between. CDR3 length: 16 residues. The CDR3 bases are TGTGCCAGCAGTCCGCGGACAGCTTATAGCAATCAGCCCCAGCATTTT. This gives the protein CASSPRTAYSNQPQHF.

This clonotype showed up just a few times. The CDR3 DNA reads TGTGCCACCAGGCCGGGGGGGCAGCGGAATTCACCCCTCCACTTT. This translates into CATRPGGQRNSPLHF. V usage is TRBV6-1 and J usage is TRBJ1-6, with D tentatively TRBD1 (6 bases). The length of the CDR3 is 15 residues. The V gene lost 10 bases and the J gene lost 7 bases, with 20 bases spanning the gap. Germline loops: CDR1 MNHNS, CDR2 SASEGT.

This chain uses TRBV7-6 with TRBJ2-4; D possibly matches TRBD1 or TRBD2 (5 bases each). The CDR3 runs 16 residues. Per the germline V gene, CDR1 is SGHVS and CDR2 is FNYEAQ. Trimming cost V 0 bases and J 0 bases, with 9 bases left between them. The CDR3 region has the DNA TGTGCCAGCAGCTTAGCTCGGGGCCTAGCCAAAAACATTCAGTACTTC. Translating gives CASSLARGLAKNIQYF.

This clonotype was seen more than once but under ten times. The chain has TRBV7-9 and TRBJ1-1; D is perhaps TRBD1 (5 bases). Germline V gene data show CDR1 as SEHNR and CDR2 as FQNEAQ (reference sequence). The CDR3 consists of 12 residues. V gave up 5 bases and J gave up 8 bases, with 12 bases separating them. The CDR3 protein is CASSLDSAEAFF. Here the CDR3 DNA reads TGTGCCAGCAGCCTTGACAGTGCCGAAGCTTTCTTT.

This clonotype was picked up a small number of times. This chain connects TRBV29-1 to TRBJ1-1; D unclear. V lost 4 bases to trimming and J lost 1 base, with 13 bases between them. CDR1 and CDR2 (germline): SQVTM, ANQGSEA. This CDR3 spans 14 amino acids. The CDR3 region has the DNA TGCAGCGTTGCAGTCATAGGGCCGAACACTGAAGCTTTCTTT. It codes for CSVAVIGPNTEAFF.

The chain recombines TRBV5-4 with TRBJ2-3; 8 bases are a match to TRBD2. V was pared by 0 bases and J by 3 bases, with 6 bases of the junction left unmatched. The CDR3 is 16 residues long. Germline CDR1 is SGHNT and CDR2 is YYREEE (reference sequence). The CDR3 region has the DNA TGTGCCAGCAGCTTGGAGATAGCGGGGTTGACAGATACGCAGTATTTT. It codes for CASSLEIAGLTDTQYF.

This clonotype was recorded many times. The chain employs TRBV5-1 and TRBJ2-1; tentative D call: TRBD1 (5 bases). Trimming removed 4 bases at V and 0 bases at J, with 8 bases between. Germline V gives CDR1 SGHRS, CDR2 YFSETQ. This CDR3 is 14 amino acids long. The CDR3 nucleotides read TGCGCCAGCAGCCGGACAAACTCCTACAATGAGCAGTTCTTC. This codes for CASSRTNSYNEQFF.

This clonotype showed up just once. The V and J genes are TRBV2 and TRBJ2-7; D gene unclear. Germline-derived CDR1 and CDR2 are SNHLY and FYNNEI. This CDR3 spans 11 amino acids. Trimming removed 2 bases from V and 7 bases from J, with 6 bases in between. The chain's CDR3 is CASSEILEQYF. The CDR3 DNA sequence: TGTGCCAGCAGTGAAATCCTTGAGCAGTACTTC.

This clonotype was seen only a few times. The V gene is TRBV20-1, the J gene TRBJ1-2, with TRBD1 identical over 7 bases. The junction had 11 bases not matched to a gene; V was cut back by 0 bases and J by 4 bases. Germline-derived CDR1 and CDR2 are DFQATT and SNEGSKA (reference sequence). The CDR3 covers 16 residues. CDR3 nucleotides: TGCAGTGCTAGAGATCGGGCGACAGGGATTGCCTATGGCTACACCTTC. Protein: CSARDRATGIAYGYTF.

The chain carries TRBV10-3 and TRBJ2-1; possible D gene TRBD1, 5 bases. Trimming took 5 bases from V and 6 from J, leaving 11 bases between them. This CDR3 is 13 amino acids long. Germline loops: CDR1 ENHRY, CDR2 SYGVKD. The chain's CDR3 is CAISLGDLNEQFF. The CDR3 nucleotides read TGTGCCATCAGTTTAGGGGATCTCAATGAGCAGTTCTTC.

This clonotype was picked up many times. V and J are TRBV5-1 and TRBJ1-4; D is unclear. V was pared by 0 bases and J by 2 bases, with 5 bases between. This CDR3 region has 14 residues. Germline V gene sequence: CDR1 SGHRS, CDR2 YFSETQ. The DNA for the CDR3 is TGCGCCAGCAGCTTGGGGCGGACTAATGAAAAACTGTTTTTT. Protein: CASSLGRTNEKLFF.

The chain carries TRBV24-1 and TRBJ1-1; no reliable D call. This CDR3 spans 13 amino acids. V gave up 9 bases and J gave up 6 bases, with 16 bases separating them. Germline loops: CDR1 KGHDR, CDR2 SFDVKD. CDR3 bases: TGTGCCACCCGGCTGGGCCGGGAATCTGAAGCTTTCTTT. It translates to CATRLGRESEAFF.